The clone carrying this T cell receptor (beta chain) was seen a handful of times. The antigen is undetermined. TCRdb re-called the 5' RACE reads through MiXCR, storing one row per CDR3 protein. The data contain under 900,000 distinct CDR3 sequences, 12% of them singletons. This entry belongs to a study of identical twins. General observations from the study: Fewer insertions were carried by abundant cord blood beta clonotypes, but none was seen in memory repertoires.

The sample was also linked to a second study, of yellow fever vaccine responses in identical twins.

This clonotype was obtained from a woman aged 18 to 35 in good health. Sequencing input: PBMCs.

CDR3 nucleotides: TGCAGCGCGACTCAGGGTCGCAACTCTGGAAACACCATATATTTT. Translation gives CSATQGRNSGNTIYF. V is TRBV29-1 and J is TRBJ1-3, with D possibly being TRBD1 (5 bases). The V gene's germline CDR1 is SQVTM and CDR2 ANQGSEA. Trimming took 7 bases from V and 0 from J, leaving 16 bases between them. The CDR3 sequence is 15 residues long.